The T cell receptor beta chain under discussion was sequenced for a study of T-cell memory formation after mild COVID-19. Per germline, CDR1 DFQATT and CDR2 SNEGSKA (reference sequence). This CDR3 contains 17 residues. The V and J ends lost 1 base and 0 bases, in that order; junction bases with no gene match: 11. TCRdb recomputed calls from the 5' RACE reads with MiXCR, one row per CDR3 protein. The profile shows nearly 110,000 distinct CDR3 sequences, about 17% of them singletons. This sequence joins TRBV20-1 and TRBJ2-7; 8 nucleotides line up with TRBD1. The TCR originated in an adult woman who had mild COVID-19 (a few samples of this study predate the infection). Cell type and time point are not known. Sequencing was carried out using PBMCs or a T cell subset sorted from them (not recorded which). The CDR3 sequence: CSARVSSGGRSSYEQYF. CDR3 bases: TGCAGTGCTAGAGTATCGTCAGGGGGCCGGAGCTCCTACGAGCAGTACTTC.